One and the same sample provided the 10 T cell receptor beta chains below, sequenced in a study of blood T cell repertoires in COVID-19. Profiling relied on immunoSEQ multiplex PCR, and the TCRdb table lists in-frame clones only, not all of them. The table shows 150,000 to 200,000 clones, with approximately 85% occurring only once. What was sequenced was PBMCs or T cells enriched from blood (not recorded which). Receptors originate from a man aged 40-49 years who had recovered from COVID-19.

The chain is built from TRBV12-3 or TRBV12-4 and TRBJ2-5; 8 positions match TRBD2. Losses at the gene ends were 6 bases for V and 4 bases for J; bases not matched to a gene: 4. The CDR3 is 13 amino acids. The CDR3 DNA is TGTGCCAGCAGGACGGGGGGGGTAGAGACCCAGTACTTC. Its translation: CASRTGGVETQYF.

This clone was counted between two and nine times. This chain's CDR3 is CASSLLQGASGNTIYF. In nucleotides, the CDR3 is TGTGCCAGCAGCCTATTACAGGGGGCTAGTGGAAACACCATATATTTT. The J gene is TRBJ1-3, the V gene TRBV28; the match to TRBD1 covers 9 bases. There are 16 residues in the CDR3. CDR1 is MDHEN, CDR2 SYDVKM, per germline. V was clipped by 6 bases and J by 3 bases; unmatched bases: 9.

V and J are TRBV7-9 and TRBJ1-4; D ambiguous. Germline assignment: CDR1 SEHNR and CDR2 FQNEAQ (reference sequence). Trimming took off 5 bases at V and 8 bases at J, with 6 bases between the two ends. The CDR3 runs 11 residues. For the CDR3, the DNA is TGTGCCAGCAGCGAGGGCGAAAAACTGTTTTTT. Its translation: CASSEGEKLFF. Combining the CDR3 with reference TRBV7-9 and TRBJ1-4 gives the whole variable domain DTGVSQNPRHKITKRGQNVTFRCDPISEHNRLYWYRQTLGQGPEFLTYFQNEAQLEKSRLLSDRFSAERPKGSFSTLEIQRTEQGDSAMYLCASSEGEKLFFGSGTQLSVL.

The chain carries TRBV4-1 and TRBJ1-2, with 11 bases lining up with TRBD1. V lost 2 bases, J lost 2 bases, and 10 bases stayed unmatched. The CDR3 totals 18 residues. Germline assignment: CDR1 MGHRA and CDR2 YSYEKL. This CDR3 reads CASSQRRGQGVRNYGYTF. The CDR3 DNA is TGCGCCAGCAGCCAACGTAGGGGACAGGGGGTTCGGAACTATGGCTACACCTTC.

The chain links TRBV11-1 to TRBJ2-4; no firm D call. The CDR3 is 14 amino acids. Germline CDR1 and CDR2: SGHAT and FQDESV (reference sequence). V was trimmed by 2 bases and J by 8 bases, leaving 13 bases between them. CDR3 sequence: CASSLRLEKDIQYF. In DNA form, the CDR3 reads TGTGCCAGCAGCTTAAGGCTAGAGAAAGACATTCAGTACTTC.

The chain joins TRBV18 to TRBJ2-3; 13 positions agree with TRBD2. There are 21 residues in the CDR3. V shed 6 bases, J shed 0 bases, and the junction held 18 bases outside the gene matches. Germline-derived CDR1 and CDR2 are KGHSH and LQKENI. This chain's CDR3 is CASSALPGLAGSGGSTDTQYF. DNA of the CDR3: TGTGCCAGCTCGGCTTTACCGGGACTAGCGGGGTCCGGAGGTAGCACAGATACGCAGTATTTT. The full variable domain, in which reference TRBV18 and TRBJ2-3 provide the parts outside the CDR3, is NAGVMQNPRHLVRRRGQEARLRCSPMKGHSHVYWYRQLPEEGLKFMVYLQKENIIDESGMPKERFSAEFPKEGPSILRIQQVVRGDSAAYFCASSALPGLAGSGGSTDTQYFGPGTRLTVL.

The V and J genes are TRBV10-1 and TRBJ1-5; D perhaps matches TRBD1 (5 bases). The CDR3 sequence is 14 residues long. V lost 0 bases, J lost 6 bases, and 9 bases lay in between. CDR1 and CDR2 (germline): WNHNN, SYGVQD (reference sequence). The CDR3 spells CASSESGEGQPQHF. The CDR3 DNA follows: TGCGCCAGCAGTGAGTCAGGGGAGGGTCAGCCCCAGCATTTT.

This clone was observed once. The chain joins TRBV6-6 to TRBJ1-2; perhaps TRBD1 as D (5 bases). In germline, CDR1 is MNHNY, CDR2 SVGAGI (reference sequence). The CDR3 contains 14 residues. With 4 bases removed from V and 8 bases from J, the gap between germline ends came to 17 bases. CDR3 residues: CASSFPGDYVGYTF. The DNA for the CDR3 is TGTGCCAGCAGTTTCCCCGGGGACTATGTCGGCTACACCTTC.

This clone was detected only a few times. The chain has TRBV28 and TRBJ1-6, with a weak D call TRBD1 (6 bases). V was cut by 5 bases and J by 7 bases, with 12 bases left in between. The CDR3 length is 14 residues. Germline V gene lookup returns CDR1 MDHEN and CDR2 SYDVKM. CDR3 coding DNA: TGTGCCAGCAGTACCCGGACAGTAAATTCACCCCTCCACTTT. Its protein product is CASSTRTVNSPLHF.

CDR3 sequence (DNA): TGCGCCAGCAGCCAGACGGGACTCCTACGGGGGAACACTGAAGCTTTCTTT. Protein product: CASSQTGLLRGNTEAFF. The chain joins TRBV5-1 to TRBJ1-1; D might be TRBD1 (5 bases). CDR1 is SGHRS and CDR2 is YFSETQ in the germline V gene. CDR3 length equals 17 residues. V lost 4 bases and J lost 1, with 20 bases in between.